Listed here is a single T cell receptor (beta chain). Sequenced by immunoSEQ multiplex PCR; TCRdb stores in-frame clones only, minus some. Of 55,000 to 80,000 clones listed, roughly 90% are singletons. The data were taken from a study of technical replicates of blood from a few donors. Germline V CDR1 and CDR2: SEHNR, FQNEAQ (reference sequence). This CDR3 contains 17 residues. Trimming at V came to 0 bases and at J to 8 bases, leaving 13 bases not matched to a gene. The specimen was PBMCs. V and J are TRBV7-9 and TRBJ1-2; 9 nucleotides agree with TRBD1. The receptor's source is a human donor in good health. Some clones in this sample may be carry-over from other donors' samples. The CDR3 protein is CASSLALLPGQGEGYTF. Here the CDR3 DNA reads TGTGCCAGCAGCTTAGCCCTACTCCCGGGACAGGGCGAGGGCTACACCTTC.